This entry lists 19 T cell receptor beta chains sequenced from one sample in a study of shared clonotypes between healthy human individuals. Assay: immunoSEQ multiplex PCR; the TCRdb copy retains only in-frame clones and omits some. This table has 950,000 to 1,200,000 clones, about 80% appearing once. The sample taken for sequencing was memory CD4+ T cells from PBMCs. The subset is: CD45RA-negative fraction. The receptors here all came from a man between 18 and 35 years old in good health. Some clones in this sample may be carry-over from other donors' samples.

This chain joins TRBV9 and TRBJ1-2; tentatively, D is TRBD1 (5 bases). Germline values: CDR1 SGDLS, CDR2 YYNGEE. The V end was cut by 2 bases, the J end by 4 bases, with 9 bases between. The CDR3 loop spans 13 amino acids. CDR3 bases: TGTGCCAGCAGCGTTAGTGGGGGCTATGGCTACACCTTC. Its protein product is CASSVSGGYGYTF.

V is TRBV28 and J is TRBJ2-1, with D maybe TRBD2 (5 bases). This CDR3 is built from 15 residues. V shed 6 bases and J shed 0 bases, with 12 bases lying between them. Germline-derived CDR1 and CDR2 are MDHEN and SYDVKM. The CDR3 spells CASRQSGSSYNEQFF. Written as DNA, the CDR3 is TGTGCCAGCAGACAGAGCGGAAGCTCCTACAATGAGCAGTTCTTC.

A remark on this clone: Distinct nucleotide sequences in the sample also encode this CDR3. This rearrangement joins TRBV7-2 to TRBJ2-3; 11 nucleotides agree with TRBD2. CDR3 length: 15 amino acids. J gave up 5 bases and V 1 base, and 2 bases lay outside the gene matches. Per germline, CDR1 SGHTA and CDR2 FQGNSA. The CDR3: CASSLGLAGGDTQYF. For the CDR3, the DNA is TGTGCCAGCAGCTTAGGGCTAGCGGGAGGAGATACGCAGTATTTT.

This clone appeared once. The chain joins TRBV10-3 to TRBJ2-1; 12 bases agree with TRBD2. With 4 bases clipped from V and 8 bases from J, the junction kept 6 bases outside the gene matches. The CDR3 is 15 residues long. Per the germline V gene, CDR1 is ENHRY and CDR2 is SYGVKD. The CDR3 bases are TGTGCCATCAGTGGCCTAGCGGGAGGGCCGGATGAGCAGTTCTTC. Residues: CAISGLAGGPDEQFF.

With respect to this clone: Compared with germline, one end of the junction differs, possibly owing to a read error. The sample has other DNA sequences that encode this CDR3 too. The chain couples TRBV2 to TRBJ2-5; unclear D gene. CDR3 length: 12 residues. CDR1 is SNHLY, CDR2 FYNNEI, per germline. CDR3 region: CASKSVQETQYF. CDR3 DNA sequence: TGTGCTAGCAAAAGCGTACAAGAGACCCAGTACTTC.

This chain links TRBV5-4 with TRBJ2-2; D possibly uses TRBD1 or TRBD2 (5 bases each). V dropped 0 bases and J dropped 2 bases, with 14 bases sitting between them. CDR1 SGHNT and CDR2 YYREEE come from the germline V gene (reference sequence). CDR3 length: 17 amino acids. The CDR3 region has the DNA TGTGCCAGCAGCTTGGGAGGGGCGCAAACAAACACCGGGGAGCTGTTTTTT. It is translated as CASSLGGAQTNTGELFF.

This clone was observed a single time. Only one base separates this from a far larger clonotype, so it likely reflects a read error. The chain uses TRBV5-4 and TRBJ1-1, with 10 positions matching TRBD1. The CDR3 has 16 residues. Germline V lookup: CDR1 SGHNT, CDR2 YYREEE (reference sequence). CDR3 region: CASGLGTGVEDTEAFF. In nucleotides, the CDR3 is TGTGCCAGCGGCTTGGGGACAGGGGTTGAGGACACTGAAGCTTTCTTT.

The chain has TRBV7-2 and TRBJ1-2; no clear D gene. There are 15 residues in the CDR3. Germline CDR1 SGHTA, CDR2 FQGNSA. The V and J ends lost 0 bases and 6 bases respectively, with 14 bases between them. CDR3 in DNA: TGTGCCAGCAGCTTAGCTCCCGCCGGGATCGATGGCTACACCTTC. Its translation is CASSLAPAGIDGYTF.

This clone was picked up a small number of times. This chain connects TRBV2 to TRBJ2-7; TRBD1 aligns across 7 bases. Unmatched junction bases numbered 5, after V lost 5 bases and J lost 1 base. Germline V gene data show CDR1 as SNHLY and CDR2 as FYNNEI. This CDR3 region has 14 residues. In DNA, the CDR3 is TGTGCCAGCAGTTTTGACAGGGATTCCTACGAGCAGTACTTC. The encoded protein is CASSFDRDSYEQYF.

The rearrangement joins TRBV19 to TRBJ1-3; no definite D call. CDR3 length: 12 amino acids. V gave up 6 bases and J gave up 4 bases, with 7 bases separating them. CDR1 and CDR2 (germline): LNHDA, SQIVND (reference sequence). The CDR3 DNA follows: TGTGCCAGTAGGATCGGCGGAAACACCATATATTTT. This codes for CASRIGGNTIYF.

This chain links TRBV10-3 with TRBJ1-2; D not certain. Germline CDR1 reads ENHRY; CDR2 reads SYGVKD. CDR3 size: 18 residues. Trimming stripped 2 bases from V and 5 bases from J, with 24 bases between. CDR3 sequence: CAISERPLSSRTDYGYTF. The CDR3 nucleotides are TGTGCCATCAGTGAGCGCCCTTTATCATCAAGGACTGATTATGGCTACACCTTC.

The chain carries TRBV28 and TRBJ2-3; the D call may be TRBD1 or TRBD2 (5 bases each). Per germline, CDR1 MDHEN and CDR2 SYDVKM. The V end was cut by 7 bases, the J end by 4 bases, with 12 bases between. This CDR3 contains 13 residues. CDR3 loop: CASKALGADTQYF. The CDR3 nucleotides read TGTGCCAGCAAGGCGCTGGGGGCAGATACGCAGTATTTT.

This sequence joins TRBV11-1 and TRBJ2-7; D gene uncertain. Germline CDR1 reads SGHAT; CDR2 reads FQDESV (reference sequence). Trimming stripped 0 bases from V and 0 bases from J, with 6 bases between. The CDR3 length is 14 residues. CDR3 DNA: TGTGCCAGCAGCTTAGCGGGCAGCTCCTACGAGCAGTACTTC. Translating gives CASSLAGSSYEQYF.

In regard to this clone: The sample contains more than one DNA sequence encoding this CDR3. The V call is TRBV19, the J call TRBJ1-5, with D uncertain. Germline values: CDR1 LNHDA, CDR2 SQIVND (reference sequence). This CDR3 is 14 amino acids long. V lost 1 base, J lost 0 bases, and 4 bases lay in between. The CDR3, as DNA: TGTGCCAGTAGTATAGCTAGTAGCAATCAGCCCCAGCATTTT. Its translation is CASSIASSNQPQHF.

The rearrangement joins TRBV4-3 to TRBJ2-7; tentative D call: TRBD2 (5 bases). Germline CDR1 LGHNA, CDR2 YSLEER. There are 16 residues in the CDR3. Between the trimmed V and J ends, which lost 1 base and 3 bases, there was a span of 16 bases. CDR3 sequence (DNA): TGCGCCAGCAGCCAAGCAATGGGAGCGACATTCTACGAGCAGTACTTC. Its translation: CASSQAMGATFYEQYF.

V and J are TRBV7-9 and TRBJ1-6, with 9 bases fitting TRBD1. The CDR3 loop spans 16 amino acids. The V segment lost 4 bases and the J segment 9 bases; nucleotides outside the gene matches: 10. Germline CDR1 and CDR2: SEHNR and FQNEAQ (reference sequence). In DNA form, the CDR3 reads TGTGCCAGCAGCTCCGAGGACAGGGGATTAAGTTCACCCCTCCACTTT. Amino acids: CASSSEDRGLSSPLHF.

The rearrangement joins TRBV9 to TRBJ2-2; 7 nucleotides agree with TRBD1. Per the germline V gene, CDR1 is SGDLS and CDR2 is YYNGEE. Trimming at V came to 4 bases and at J to 2 bases, leaving 2 bases not matched to a gene. The CDR3 length is 14 residues. For the CDR3, the DNA is TGTGCCAGCAGCCGGGACAGAAACACCGGGGAGCTGTTTTTT. It specifies CASSRDRNTGELFF.

The J gene is TRBJ2-2, the V gene TRBV4-3, with TRBD2 as a possible D gene (5 bases). Germline values: CDR1 LGHNA, CDR2 YSLEER. Trimming removed 1 base at V and 8 bases at J, with 17 bases between. The CDR3 covers 16 residues. CDR3 bases: TGCGCCAGCAGCCAAGCTCTGAGGGCGTTAAAAGGGGAGCTGTTTTTT. Translation: CASSQALRALKGELFF.

The genes are TRBV6-5 and TRBJ2-3, with 8 bases lining up with TRBD2. V trimming: 6 bases; J trimming: 14 bases; junction bases outside the gene matches: 10. CDR1 and CDR2 (germline): MNHEY, SVGAGI. The CDR3 is 12 amino acids. CDR3 amino acids: CASRMSGGIWYF. The CDR3 DNA reads as TGTGCCAGCAGGATGAGCGGGGGCATCTGGTATTTT.